A single sample gave rise to the 18 T cell receptor beta chains below, sequenced in a study of neoadjuvant anti-PD-1 for oral cavity cancer. The time point here: after neoadjuvant nivolumab, at surgical resection. Assay: immunoSEQ multiplex PCR; the TCRdb copy retains only in-frame clones and omits some. The data contain just over 65,000 clones, more than 75% of them singletons. The sample in question was PBMCs, obtained after nivolumab (anti-PD-1) treatment. Every receptor here comes from a person aged 35-79 years with oral cavity squamous cell carcinoma.

The chain combines TRBV7-9 with TRBJ2-5; D not resolved. This CDR3 has 16 amino acids. V dropped 3 bases and J dropped 2 bases, with 16 bases sitting between them. Germline V gene sequence: CDR1 SEHNR, CDR2 FQNEAQ (reference sequence). The CDR3 loop reads CASSLITLTEQETQYF. The CDR3 DNA sequence: TGTGCCAGCAGCTTGATTACGCTAACAGAACAAGAGACCCAGTACTTC.

The chain has TRBV2 and TRBJ2-7; weak D call: TRBD1 (5 bases). V lost 8 bases, J lost 2 bases, and 19 bases lay in between. CDR3 length equals 15 residues. The germline CDR1 and CDR2 sequences are SNHLY and FYNNEI. CDR3 nucleotides: TGTGCCAGCGCCAGTGACGACAGAGAGGCCTACGAGCAGTACTTC. This sequence encodes CASASDDREAYEQYF.

V usage is TRBV6-1 and J usage is TRBJ1-2; unclear D gene. V was shortened by 6 bases and J by 2 bases, with 13 bases between the two germline ends. Germline CDR1 MNHNS, CDR2 SASEGT. The CDR3 contains 14 residues. CDR3: CASRVLRINYGYTF. CDR3 coding DNA: TGTGCCAGCAGAGTGCTAAGGATCAACTATGGCTACACCTTC.

The chain has TRBV5-1 and TRBJ2-7; 7 bases match TRBD1. V lost 4 bases, J lost 3 bases, and 10 bases stayed unmatched. The germline V gene has CDR1 SGHRS and CDR2 YFSETQ. This CDR3 comprises 15 residues. The CDR3, as DNA: TGCGCCAGCAGCCTGGATGCCGGGACAGTCTACGAGCAGTACTTC. Residues: CASSLDAGTVYEQYF. Full variable domain (outside the CDR3, taken from reference TRBV5-1 and TRBJ2-7): KAGVTQTPRYLIKTRGQQVTLSCSPISGHRSVSWYQQTPGQGLQFLFEYFSETQRNKGNFPGRFSGRQFSNSRSEMNVSTLELGDSALYLCASSLDAGTVYEQYFGPGTRLTVT.

The chain is built from TRBV5-5 and TRBJ1-5; a weak D match, TRBD1 (6 bases). Trimming removed 3 bases from V and 0 bases from J, with 16 bases in between. This CDR3 comprises 17 residues. Germline values: CDR1 SGHKS, CDR2 YYEKEE (reference sequence). The chain's CDR3 is CASSWGAQINSNQPQHF. The CDR3 DNA follows: TGTGCCAGCAGCTGGGGGGCGCAGATTAATAGCAATCAGCCCCAGCATTTT.

The J gene is TRBJ2-1, the V gene TRBV9; D possibly matches TRBD1 or TRBD2 (5 bases each). The ends were cut back, 3 bases at V and 3 bases at J, with 19 bases in the middle. CDR3 length: 17 residues. Germline loops: CDR1 SGDLS, CDR2 YYNGEE. CDR3 in amino acids: CASSAQRGQGNYNEQFF. The CDR3 coding sequence is TGTGCCAGCAGCGCCCAACGGGGTCAGGGAAACTACAATGAGCAGTTCTTC.

The chain links TRBV7-9 to TRBJ1-1, with 9 bases matching TRBD1. Germline loops: CDR1 SEHNR, CDR2 FQNEAQ (reference sequence). CDR3 length: 13 amino acids. The J segment lost 5 bases and the V segment lost 5 bases, leaving 3 bases of the junction unmatched. The DNA of the CDR3 is TGTGCCAGCAGCGGACAGGGGAGGACTGAAGCTTTCTTT. Protein product: CASSGQGRTEAFF.

V is TRBV11-2 and J is TRBJ2-7; D may be TRBD2 (5 bases). CDR1 SGHAT and CDR2 FQNNGV come from the germline V gene. The CDR3 loop spans 13 amino acids. V shed 2 bases and J shed 5 bases, with 10 bases lying between them. CDR3 sequence: CASSLRRAHEQYF. CDR3 sequence (DNA): TGTGCCAGCAGCTTACGGCGGGCCCACGAGCAGTACTTC.

The chain employs TRBV19 and TRBJ1-1, with TRBD1 matching over 7 bases. Germline CDR1 reads LNHDA; CDR2 reads SQIVND (reference sequence). V lost 9 bases, J lost 0 bases, and 7 bases stayed unmatched. The CDR3 sequence is 14 residues long. CDR3 amino acids: CASRAGGLNTEAFF. Here the CDR3 DNA reads TGTGCCAGCCGGGCAGGGGGACTGAACACTGAAGCTTTCTTT.

CDR3 DNA: TGTGCCAGCAGCGGTGGGGACAACACTAACTATGGCTACACCTTC. It yields the protein CASSGGDNTNYGYTF. The rearrangement links TRBV9 to TRBJ1-2, with D possibly being TRBD1 (6 bases). Trimming pared 3 bases from V and 0 bases from J, leaving 12 bases between. There are 15 residues in the CDR3. Germline values: CDR1 SGDLS, CDR2 YYNGEE.

This clone came up a few times. The chain recombines TRBV28 with TRBJ2-2, with D perhaps TRBD1 (5 bases). CDR1 and CDR2 from the germline V gene are MDHEN and SYDVKM. Trimming took off 5 bases at V and 4 bases at J, with 11 bases between the two ends. The length of the CDR3 is 14 residues. CDR3 in DNA: TGTGCCAGCAGTCCGACAGCCTTCACCGGGGAGCTGTTTTTT. Its protein is CASSPTAFTGELFF.

The CDR3 sequence: CASSEAPNIQYF. Written as DNA, the CDR3 is TGTGCCAGCAGTGAAGCCCCAAACATTCAGTACTTC. The chain is built from TRBV2 and TRBJ2-4, with D unclear. The V gene's germline CDR1 is SNHLY and CDR2 FYNNEI. The CDR3 consists of 12 residues. Trimming removed 0 bases at V and 6 bases at J, with 3 bases between.

This clone was seen more than once but under ten times. The chain links TRBV5-1 to TRBJ2-5; TRBD2 might be the D (6 bases). Germline-derived CDR1 and CDR2 are SGHRS and YFSETQ. The CDR3 sequence is 15 residues long. V gave up 0 bases and J gave up 0 bases, with 9 bases separating them. CDR3 DNA sequence: TGCGCCAGCAGCTTGGGTGGGGGGTACCAAGAGACCCAGTACTTC. Amino acid sequence: CASSLGGGYQETQYF.

This chain links TRBV5-1 with TRBJ2-1, with D possibly TRBD2 on 6 matching bases. V was cut by 0 bases and J by 8 bases, with 18 bases left in between. Per the germline V gene, CDR1 is SGHRS and CDR2 is YFSETQ. The length of the CDR3 is 16 residues. The CDR3 protein is CASSLDGSGFWDEQFF. The CDR3 DNA reads as TGCGCCAGCAGCTTGGACGGTAGCGGCTTTTGGGATGAGCAGTTCTTC.

The V call is TRBV5-6, the J call TRBJ1-2; tentative D call: TRBD1 (6 bases). V was clipped by 4 bases and J by 4 bases, with 11 bases between them. The germline V gene has CDR1 SGHDT and CDR2 YYEEEE. This CDR3 is 13 amino acids long. CDR3 nucleotide sequence: TGTGCCAGCAGCACCGGACAGCTCTATGGCTACACCTTC. Amino acid sequence: CASSTGQLYGYTF.

V and J are TRBV11-2 and TRBJ2-3; D is perhaps TRBD2 (6 bases). The CDR3 is made up of 14 amino acids. In germline, CDR1 is SGHAT, CDR2 FQNNGV. V was clipped by 5 bases and J by 2 bases, with 11 bases between them. CDR3 sequence reads: CASSPEGLTDTQYF. Written as DNA, the CDR3 is TGTGCCAGCAGCCCGGAGGGGCTCACAGATACGCAGTATTTT.

This clone was counted once. The J gene is TRBJ1-1, the V gene TRBV29-1; TRBD1 might be the D (5 bases). Trimming cost V 0 bases and J 1 base, with 12 bases left between them. This CDR3 has 15 amino acids. CDR1 SQVTM and CDR2 ANQGSEA come from the germline V gene. As DNA, the CDR3 is TGCAGCGTTGAAGATCGGGGAGGGACGAACACTGAAGCTTTCTTT. Its translation is CSVEDRGGTNTEAFF.

The genes are TRBV19 and TRBJ2-7, with D tentatively TRBD2 (5 bases). The CDR3 extends over 13 amino acids. The V end lost 5 bases, the J end lost 4 bases, and 12 bases lay between the germline ends. Germline V gives CDR1 LNHDA, CDR2 SQIVND (reference sequence). The chain's CDR3 is CASSPGLGYEQYF. The CDR3 DNA reads TGTGCCAGTAGTCCCGGACTCGGGTACGAGCAGTACTTC.